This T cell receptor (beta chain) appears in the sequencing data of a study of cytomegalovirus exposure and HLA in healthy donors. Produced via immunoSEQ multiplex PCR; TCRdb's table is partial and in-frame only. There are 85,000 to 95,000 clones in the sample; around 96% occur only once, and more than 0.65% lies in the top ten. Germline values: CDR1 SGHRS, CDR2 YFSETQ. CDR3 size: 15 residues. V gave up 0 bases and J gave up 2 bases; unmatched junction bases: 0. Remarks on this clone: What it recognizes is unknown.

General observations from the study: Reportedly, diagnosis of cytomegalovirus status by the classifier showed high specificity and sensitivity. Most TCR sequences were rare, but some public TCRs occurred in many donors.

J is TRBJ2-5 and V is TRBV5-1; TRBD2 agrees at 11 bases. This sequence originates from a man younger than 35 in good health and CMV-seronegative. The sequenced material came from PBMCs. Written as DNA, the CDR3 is TGCGCCAGCAGCTTGGGACTAGCGGGACAAGAGACCCAGTACTTC. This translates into CASSLGLAGQETQYF.